A single sample gave rise to the 13 T cell receptor beta chains below, sequenced in a study of blood T cell repertoires in COVID-19. Measured with immunoSEQ multiplex PCR; TCRdb has only the in-frame clones, and not every one. The sample consists of under 200,000 clones, more than 65% of them appearing once. Input material: peripheral blood. The receptors here all came from a woman aged 55-70 years with COVID-19, enrolled during active disease.

The chain uses TRBV2 and TRBJ1-5, with D possibly matching TRBD1 (6 bases). V lost 6 bases, J lost 3 bases, and 12 bases lay in between. The CDR3 is 14 residues long. CDR1 SNHLY and CDR2 FYNNEI come from the germline V gene. The CDR3 bases are TGTGCCAGCAGCGACGGACAGTACAATCAGCCCCAGCATTTT. The encoded protein is CASSDGQYNQPQHF.

At least ten counts were recorded for this clone. The chain is built from TRBV4-2 and TRBJ2-7, with D unresolved. The V end lost 1 base, the J end lost 5 bases, and 18 bases lay between the germline ends. The CDR3 has 16 residues. Per the germline V gene, CDR1 is LGHNA and CDR2 is YNFKEQ. For the CDR3, the DNA is TGTGCCAGCAGCCAAGCGGCCAGGCTCCAAGGAAACGAGCAGTACTTC. It specifies CASSQAARLQGNEQYF.

The rearrangement joins TRBV6-5 to TRBJ1-1, with TRBD1 as a possible D gene (5 bases). V lost 5 bases and J lost 0, with 10 bases in between. Germline assignment: CDR1 MNHEY and CDR2 SVGAGI. The length of the CDR3 is 14 residues. CDR3 in amino acids: CASSRQLMNTEAFF. The CDR3 nucleotides read TGTGCCAGCAGTAGACAGCTCATGAACACTGAAGCTTTCTTT.

The chain recombines TRBV18 with TRBJ2-3, with TRBD1 matching over 7 bases. Germline V gives CDR1 KGHSH, CDR2 LQKENI. This CDR3 has 16 residues. Trimming at V came to 3 bases and at J to 2 bases, leaving 8 bases not matched to a gene. CDR3 nucleotide sequence: TGTGCCAGCTCACCTATACGGGGACAGTACACAGATACGCAGTATTTT. Its protein is CASSPIRGQYTDTQYF.

The chain uses TRBV15 and TRBJ1-3; 7 nucleotides line up with TRBD1. The CDR3 consists of 14 residues. In germline, CDR1 is LNHNV, CDR2 YYDKDF (reference sequence). The trim removed 7 bases at V and 1 base at J, leaving 4 bases unmatched. The CDR3 sequence: CATNKGASGNTIYF. CDR3 in DNA: TGTGCCACCAACAAGGGGGCGTCTGGAAACACCATATATTTT.

The chain uses TRBV27 and TRBJ2-7; 15 bases match TRBD2. V shed 0 bases and J 4 bases; nucleotides not matched to a gene: 1. The CDR3 spans 16 residues. Germline V gene sequence: CDR1 MNHEY, CDR2 SMNVEV (reference sequence). The CDR3 DNA reads TGTGCCAGCAGTTTATCGGGGACTAGCGGGAGGTACGAGCAGTACTTC. Translation gives CASSLSGTSGRYEQYF.

This clone was observed a single time. The chain carries TRBV7-2 and TRBJ1-6; the match to TRBD1 covers 7 bases. Germline V gene lookup returns CDR1 SGHTA and CDR2 FQGNSA. This CDR3 region has 16 residues. With V trimmed by 1 base and J by 10 bases, 10 bases remained unmatched. The DNA for the CDR3 is TGTGCCAGCAGCTTAGGGGCAGGGGGTACGTGGTCACCCCTCCACTTT. Translation: CASSLGAGGTWSPLHF.

The chain uses TRBV7-6 and TRBJ2-3; 10 bases align to TRBD1. The CDR3 loop spans 15 amino acids. Germline CDR1 reads SGHVS; CDR2 reads FNYEAQ. V lost 5 bases and J lost 4; bases outside the gene matches: 6. CDR3 DNA sequence: TGTGCCAGCAGCCCGCGACAGGGGGCTTCAGATACGCAGTATTTT. Translating gives CASSPRQGASDTQYF.

In its sample, this clone was seen a few times. The rearrangement uses TRBV18 and TRBJ2-2; the D gene is possibly TRBD1 (6 bases). V lost 1 base, J lost 6 bases, and 12 bases lay in between. Germline assignment: CDR1 KGHSH and CDR2 LQKENI. The CDR3 runs 15 residues. CDR3 sequence reads: CASSPLPQGAGELFF. CDR3 sequence (DNA): TGTGCCAGCTCACCACTTCCACAGGGCGCCGGGGAGCTGTTTTTT.

J is TRBJ1-1 and V is TRBV18, with D unresolved. V gave up 0 bases and J gave up 0 bases, with 8 bases separating them. CDR1 is KGHSH, CDR2 LQKENI, per germline. This CDR3 spans 15 amino acids. For the CDR3, the DNA is TGTGCCAGCTCACCACCGGGGAGAGTGAACACTGAAGCTTTCTTT. Amino acid sequence: CASSPPGRVNTEAFF.

The V and J genes are TRBV15 and TRBJ2-1, with TRBD1 matching over 7 bases. The junction had 12 bases not matched to a gene; V was cut back by 8 bases and J by 2 bases. CDR3 size: 16 residues. Germline V gene lookup returns CDR1 LNHNV and CDR2 YYDKDF (reference sequence). CDR3 residues: CATEPFGTATYNEQFF. The CDR3 region has the DNA TGTGCCACCGAACCCTTCGGGACAGCCACCTACAATGAGCAGTTCTTC.

This clone is a singleton in its sample. This chain joins TRBV5-8 and TRBJ2-5; 10 bases are shared with TRBD2. Germline CDR1 SGHTS, CDR2 YDEGEE. Trimming at V came to 1 base and at J to 2 bases, leaving 8 bases not matched to a gene. CDR3 length equals 17 residues. The CDR3 sequence: CASSLPSGSGSQETQYF. CDR3 nucleotide sequence: TGTGCCAGCAGCTTGCCTAGCGGGAGCGGCTCTCAAGAGACCCAGTACTTC. The variable domain in full, completed from reference TRBV5-8 and TRBJ2-5, reads EAGVTQSPTHLIKTRGQQATLRCSPISGHTSVYWYQQALGLGLQFLLWYDEGEERNRGNFPPRFSGRQFPNYSSELNVNALELEDSALYLCASSLPSGSGSQETQYFGPGTRLLVL.

V gene TRBV5-1 combines with J gene TRBJ2-2; the match to TRBD2 covers 8 bases. Per germline, CDR1 SGHRS and CDR2 YFSETQ. CDR3 length: 16 residues. With V trimmed by 0 bases and J by 5 bases, 6 bases remained unmatched. CDR3 sequence reads: CASSLEAGAPTGELFF. The CDR3 region has the DNA TGCGCCAGCAGCTTGGAAGCGGGAGCGCCTACCGGGGAGCTGTTTTTT.